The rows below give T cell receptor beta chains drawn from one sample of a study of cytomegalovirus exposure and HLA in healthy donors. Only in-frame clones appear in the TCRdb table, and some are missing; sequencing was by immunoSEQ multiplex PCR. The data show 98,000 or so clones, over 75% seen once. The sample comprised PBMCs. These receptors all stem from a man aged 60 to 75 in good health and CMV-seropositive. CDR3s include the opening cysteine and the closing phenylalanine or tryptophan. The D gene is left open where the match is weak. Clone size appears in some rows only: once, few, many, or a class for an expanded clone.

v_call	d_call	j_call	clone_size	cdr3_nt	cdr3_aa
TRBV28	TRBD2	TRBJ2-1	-	TGTGCCAGCAGTTCTAGCGGGGGAGTCGATGAGCAGTTCTTC	CASSSSGGVDEQFF
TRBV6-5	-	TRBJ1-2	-	TGTGCCAGCAGCAAACAGGACAACTATGGCTACACCTTC	CASSKQDNYGYTF
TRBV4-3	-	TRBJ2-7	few	TGCGCCAGCAGCCCTCAGGTAGCGCTTAGCTCCTACGAGCAGTACTTC	CASSPQVALSSYEQYF
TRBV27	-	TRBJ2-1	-	TGTGCCAGCAGTTTATATCGGGGCAATGAGCAGTTCTTC	CASSLYRGNEQFF
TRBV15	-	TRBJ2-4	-	TGTGCCACCAGCGCCCGACAGACTCTAGCCAAAAACATTCAGTACTTC	CATSARQTLAKNIQYF
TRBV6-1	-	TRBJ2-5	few	TGTGCCAGCAGTCGACGGGACATCGGAGAGACCCAGTACTTC	CASSRRDIGETQYF
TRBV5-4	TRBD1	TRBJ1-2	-	TGTGCCAGCAGCCCCGACCGGACAGGGTTGGGCTATGGCTACACCTTC	CASSPDRTGLGYGYTF
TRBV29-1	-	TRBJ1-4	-	TGCAGCGTTGGACGGAGTAATGAAAAACTGTTTTTT	CSVGRSNEKLFF
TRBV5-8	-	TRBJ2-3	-	TGTGCCAGCAGCTTGGCGGGATCAGATACGCAGTATTTT	CASSLAGSDTQYF
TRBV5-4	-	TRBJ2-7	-	TGTGCCAGCAGCTTGCGCGGGGGCCCCCCCGAGCAGTACTTC	CASSLRGGPPEQYF
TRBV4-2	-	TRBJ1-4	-	TGTGCCAGCAGCCGGGGAGTTGCTAATGAAAAACTGTTTTTT	CASSRGVANEKLFF
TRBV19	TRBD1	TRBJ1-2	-	TGTGCCAGTACCCACAGGGGTGATAACTATGGCTACACCTTC	CASTHRGDNYGYTF
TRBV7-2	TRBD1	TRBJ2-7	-	TGTGCCAGCAGCCCGCAGGGACAGGGCAAGGGCGAGCAGTACTTC	CASSPQGQGKGEQYF
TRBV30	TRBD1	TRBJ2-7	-	TGTGCCTGGAGCCCGGGACAGGGCTACGGGCAGTACTTC	CAWSPGQGYGQYF
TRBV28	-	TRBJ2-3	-	TGTGCCAGCAGTTTTGGAGAGGCTAGCACAGATACGCAGTATTTT	CASSFGEASTDTQYF
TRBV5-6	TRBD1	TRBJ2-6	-	TGTGCCAGCAGCTTTCCGACAGGGATTAGCTCTGGGGCCAACGTCCTGACTTTC	CASSFPTGISSGANVLTF
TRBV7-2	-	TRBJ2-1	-	TGTGCCAGCAGCATCAGGGTTAGTGCGTACAATGAGCAGTTCTTC	CASSIRVSAYNEQFF
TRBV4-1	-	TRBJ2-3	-	TGCGCCAGCAGCCAAGAGAGGAGGACAGAACTCACAGATACGCAGTATTTT	CASSQERRTELTDTQYF
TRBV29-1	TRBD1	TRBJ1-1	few	TGCAGCGTAGCGACAGGGCTGAGCACTGAAGCTTTCTTT	CSVATGLSTEAFF
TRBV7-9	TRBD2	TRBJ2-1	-	TGTGCCAGCAGCTTAACCGCGGGAGGTGAGCAGTTCTTC	CASSLTAGGEQFF
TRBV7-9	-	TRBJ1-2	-	TGTGCCATGCACCTAACGGGAGGGGATGGCTACACCTTC	CAMHLTGGDGYTF
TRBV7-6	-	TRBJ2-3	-	TGTGCCAGCAGCTTATCAGTTGCTGATACGCAGTATTTT	CASSLSVADTQYF
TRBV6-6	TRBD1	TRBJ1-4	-	TGTGCCAGCAAACAGGGGCTTTATGAAAAACTGTTTTTT	CASKQGLYEKLFF
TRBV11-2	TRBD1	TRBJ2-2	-	TGTGCCAGCAGCTTAGGGGACAGGGGATTCGGGGAGCTGTTTTTT	CASSLGDRGFGELFF
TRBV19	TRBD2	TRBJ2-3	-	TGTGCCAGTAGTATAGGGGGCGGGAGGGACACAGATACGCAGTATTTT	CASSIGGGRDTDTQYF